Below, 20 T cell receptor beta chains from the same sample are listed, as sequenced in a study of control samples from healthy donors and cancer patients. Here immunoSEQ multiplex PCR was the method, and the copy in TCRdb shows in-frame clones only, minus some. The data contain about 160,000 clones, around 93% of them singletons. The sequenced material came from blood. The source is a woman aged 60 to 75 in good health.

The V gene is TRBV24-1, the J gene TRBJ2-2, with D hard to call. CDR3 length: 13 residues. V was trimmed by 3 bases and J by 1 base, leaving 2 bases between them. Germline V gene sequence: CDR1 KGHDR, CDR2 SFDVKD. CDR3 in DNA: TGTGCCACCAGTGATCAGAACACCGGGGAGCTGTTTTTT. This codes for CATSDQNTGELFF.

The chain is built from TRBV7-2 and TRBJ1-1; a possible D gene is TRBD1 (6 bases). V was trimmed by 4 bases and J by 2 bases, leaving 20 bases between them. Germline loops: CDR1 SGHTA, CDR2 FQGNSA. The CDR3 runs 17 residues. CDR3 sequence: CASSSPTRRTVNTEAFF. The DNA for the CDR3 is TGTGCCAGCAGCTCACCGACTAGGAGGACAGTTAACACTGAAGCTTTCTTT.

The gene calls are TRBV5-4 and TRBJ1-1; D call uncertain. V was shortened by 0 bases and J by 4 bases, with 7 bases between the two germline ends. The CDR3 is made up of 13 amino acids. Germline V gene sequence: CDR1 SGHNT, CDR2 YYREEE (reference sequence). Here the CDR3 DNA reads TGTGCCAGCAGCTTGGATGGGGTCACTGAAGCTTTCTTT. Its translation is CASSLDGVTEAFF.

This clone was seen just once. The CDR3 bases are TGTGCCTGGAGTCCAGGACAGCGGGGCAATCAGCCCCAGCATTTT. Translating gives CAWSPGQRGNQPQHF. The chain has TRBV30 and TRBJ1-5; D is perhaps TRBD1 (6 bases). The CDR3 runs 15 residues. CDR1 and CDR2 (germline): GTSNPN, SVGIG (reference sequence). Trimming removed 2 bases from V and 2 bases from J, with 13 bases in between.

This chain connects TRBV9 to TRBJ1-1, with unresolved D. The CDR3 is 16 residues long. With 0 bases removed from V and 1 base from J, the gap between germline ends came to 13 bases. Germline V gene lookup returns CDR1 SGDLS and CDR2 YYNGEE. The CDR3 is CASSVGIGPQNTEAFF. The CDR3, as DNA: TGTGCCAGCAGCGTAGGAATCGGTCCCCAGAACACTGAAGCTTTCTTT.

This clone appeared a single time. The chain links TRBV3-1 (or the pseudogene TRBV3-2) to TRBJ2-7; D might be TRBD2 (6 bases). The CDR3 runs 16 residues. V lost 1 base and J lost 7, with 20 bases in between. Germline CDR1 and CDR2: LGHDT and YNNKEL (reference sequence). The CDR3: CASSQARSGRPREQYF. The DNA of the CDR3 is TGTGCCAGCAGCCAAGCCCGGAGCGGGCGACCCCGGGAGCAGTACTTC.

Of note for this clone: Germline and junction disagree at one end, which may indicate a read error. The chain couples TRBV12-3 or TRBV12-4 to TRBJ2-5; 10 nucleotides line up with TRBD2. The CDR3 is 13 amino acids. The DNA of the CDR3 is TGTGCCAGCAGTCTAGCGGGGGCGGAGACCCAGTACTTC. Encoded protein: CASSLAGAETQYF.

The CDR3 sequence: CAIKRQGNPTGANVLTF. CDR3 DNA sequence: TGTGCCATCAAAAGACAGGGTAATCCGACTGGGGCCAACGTCCTGACTTTC. The rearrangement links TRBV10-3 to TRBJ2-6, with 7 bases identical to TRBD1. CDR1 and CDR2 from the germline V gene are ENHRY and SYGVKD. This CDR3 contains 17 residues. Trimming at V came to 7 bases and at J to 2 bases, leaving 11 bases not matched to a gene.

This sequence joins TRBV3-1 (or the pseudogene TRBV3-2) and TRBJ1-5; the D gene is possibly TRBD1 (5 bases). The ends were cut back, 0 bases at V and 3 bases at J, with 18 bases in the middle. The CDR3 loop spans 18 amino acids. CDR1 LGHDT and CDR2 YNNKEL come from the germline V gene (reference sequence). In DNA form, the CDR3 reads TGTGCCAGCAGCCAAGATCAGGGTTTGGCAGGAGACAATCAGCCCCAGCATTTT. This sequence encodes CASSQDQGLAGDNQPQHF.

This clone has only one observation. The J gene is TRBJ1-2, the V gene TRBV5-6; D gene uncertain. Trimming stripped 5 bases from V and 0 bases from J, with 8 bases between. This CDR3 has 13 residues. From germline, CDR1 is SGHDT and CDR2 YYEEEE. CDR3 bases: TGTGCCAGCAGACCCTATTCTAACTATGGCTACACCTTC. Protein sequence: CASRPYSNYGYTF.

V usage is TRBV6-5 and J usage is TRBJ2-7; a weak D match, TRBD2 (6 bases). The CDR3 consists of 14 residues. V lost 5 bases, J lost 2 bases, and 13 bases lay in between. The germline CDR1 and CDR2 sequences are MNHEY and SVGAGI. Here the CDR3 DNA reads TGTGCCAGCAGTCGAGATGGAGGGGCCTACGAGCAGTACTTC. It encodes CASSRDGGAYEQYF.

The rearrangement uses TRBV6-2 or TRBV6-3 and TRBJ2-6, with TRBD1 matching over 7 bases. Germline CDR1 MNHEY, CDR2 SVGEGT. The CDR3 length is 15 residues. With V trimmed by 6 bases and J by 11 bases, 13 bases remained unmatched. CDR3 in DNA: TGTGCCAGCAGCCGCCCGGACAGGCCCCGGGACGTCCTGACTTTC. Translation gives CASSRPDRPRDVLTF.

This clone was seen just once. The chain employs TRBV30 and TRBJ1-3; D perhaps matches TRBD1 (5 bases). Trimming pared 1 base from V and 0 bases from J, leaving 19 bases between. Germline lookup yields CDR1 GTSNPN and CDR2 SVGIG (reference sequence). The CDR3 length is 18 residues. The CDR3 protein is CAWSAQFAGAVSGNTIYF. The CDR3 bases are TGTGCCTGGAGTGCTCAATTTGCCGGGGCAGTCTCTGGAAACACCATATATTTT.

The chain couples TRBV5-3 to TRBJ1-3; 9 nucleotides match TRBD1. TRBV5-3 carries the ORF label, with uncertain function. V lost 3 bases and J lost 0; bases outside the gene matches: 7. The CDR3 consists of 17 residues. The CDR3 spells CARSWLGTGPSGNTIYF. Written as DNA, the CDR3 is TGTGCCAGAAGCTGGCTGGGGACAGGGCCCTCTGGAAACACCATATATTTT.

DNA of the CDR3: TGTGCCAGCAGCCAAGGGACAGGGGTCACGGAGACCCAGTACTTC. Translation: CASSQGTGVTETQYF. The chain has TRBV3-1 (or the pseudogene TRBV3-2) and TRBJ2-5, with 9 nucleotides matching TRBD1. The V and J ends lost 1 base and 5 bases, in that order; junction bases with no gene match: 5. This CDR3 spans 15 amino acids. Germline CDR1 LGHDT, CDR2 YNNKEL (reference sequence).

V usage is TRBV19 and J usage is TRBJ1-5, with D unresolved. The CDR3 length is 15 residues. Germline assignment: CDR1 LNHDA and CDR2 SQIVND (reference sequence). V was pared by 4 bases and J by 3 bases, with 13 bases between. This chain's CDR3 is CASSTLLGFNQPQHF. The CDR3 DNA reads as TGTGCCAGTAGTACCCTATTAGGATTCAATCAGCCCCAGCATTTT.

V gene TRBV2 combines with J gene TRBJ1-2; D is ambiguous. The CDR3 has 12 amino acids. Germline values: CDR1 SNHLY, CDR2 FYNNEI. The V end lost 1 base, the J end lost 4 bases, and 4 bases lay between the germline ends. DNA of the CDR3: TGTGCCAGCAGTGAAGACGGCTATGGCTACACCTTC. Amino acids: CASSEDGYGYTF.

This sequence joins TRBV10-1 and TRBJ1-3; possibly TRBD1 for D (6 bases). The germline V gene has CDR1 WNHNN and CDR2 SYGVQD (reference sequence). CDR3 length: 14 amino acids. V dropped 7 bases and J dropped 0 bases, with 10 bases sitting between them. CDR3 nucleotides: TGCGCCAGCACGGGGACATACTCTGGAAACACCATATATTTT. This translates into CASTGTYSGNTIYF.

The V call is TRBV7-2, the J call TRBJ2-3; no definite D call. This CDR3 contains 12 residues. The germline V gene has CDR1 SGHTA and CDR2 FQGNSA. V shed 4 bases and J shed 1 base, with 3 bases lying between them. CDR3 DNA: TGTGCCAGCAGCTCTCGCACAGATACGCAGTATTTT. As protein: CASSSRTDTQYF.

This clone was picked up one time. The chain carries TRBV27 and TRBJ1-2; perhaps TRBD1 as D (5 bases). From germline, CDR1 is MNHEY and CDR2 SMNVEV (reference sequence). CDR3 length: 17 amino acids. V lost 3 bases and J 7 bases, leaving 24 bases between the germline ends. CDR3 in DNA: TGTGCCAGCAGTTTGGTTGGCAGGGAGACTAGAGAGGGTGGCTACACCTTC. Amino acid sequence: CASSLVGRETREGGYTF.